Listed below are T cell receptor beta chains from one sample, sequenced in a study of regulatory T cells in long-lasting Graves disease. One entry per CDR3 protein, called by TCRdb with MiXCR from the multiplex PCR reads. Seen here are hundreds of thousands of distinct CDR3 sequences, roughly 22% observed once, and the top ten hold roughly 13%. The specimen comprised peripheral blood mononuclear cells (PBMCs), sampled when the disease was refractory, from a patient treated with antithyroid drugs. The receptors were sampled from a female donor with Graves disease. Each CDR3 is given with its conserved first and last residue. D genes are given only for firm matches. Rows may omit the clone size; those that give it use once, few, many or a size class.

TRBV7-2	NA	NA	TRBJ1-4	CVSSLGQNEKLFF	TGTGTCAGCAGCTTAGGACAGAATGAAAAACTGTTTTTT
TRBV5-1	NA	NA	TRBJ1-2	CASSRPEENGYTF	TGCGCCAGCAGTCGACCCGAGGAGAATGGCTACACCTTC
TRBV2	many	NA	TRBJ1-1	CASRITENTEAFF	TGTGCCAGCAGGATTACAGAAAACACTGAAGCTTTCTTT
TRBV30	many	TRBD1	TRBJ2-5	CAWSGQGGETQYF	TGTGCCTGGAGCGGACAGGGGGGAGAGACCCAGTACTTC
TRBV12-3/TRBV12-4	many	TRBD1	TRBJ2-5	CASRITGGGKETQYF	TGTGCCAGCAGAATAACAGGGGGCGGGAAAGAGACCCAGTACTTC
TRBV6-2/TRBV6-3	NA	NA	TRBJ2-7	CASSTYGPGEYF	TGTGCCAGCAGTACCTACGGACCGGGGGAGTACTTC
TRBV5-1	NA	NA	TRBJ2-7	CASSTGPGYEQYF	TGCGCCAGCAGCACAGGACCCGGCTACGAGCAGTACTTC
TRBV6-1	NA	NA	TRBJ1-2	CASVGLHVYGYTF	TGTGCCAGCGTTGGACTCCATGTCTATGGCTACACCTTC
TRBV7-2	few	NA	TRBJ2-7	CASSLAGGPSEQYF	TGTGCCAGCAGCTTAGCGGGGGGCCCCAGCGAGCAGTACTTC
TRBV30	few	TRBD1	TRBJ1-2	CAWRVDRGQYYGYTF	TGTGCCTGGAGAGTGGACAGGGGTCAATACTATGGCTACACCTTC
TRBV27	NA	TRBD1	TRBJ2-7	CASSPLDRDYEQYF	TGTGCCAGCTCCCCCTTGGACAGGGACTACGAGCAGTACTTC
TRBV5-5	NA	TRBD1	TRBJ1-2	CASSLGDREVFGYTF	TGTGCCAGCAGCTTAGGTGACAGGGAAGTCTTCGGCTACACCTTC
TRBV20-1	few	TRBD1	TRBJ1-5	CSARRTGGNHFSNQPQHF	TGCAGTGCTAGAAGGACAGGGGGCAACCATTTTAGCAATCAGCCCCAGCATTTT
TRBV7-2	many	NA	TRBJ1-4	CASSWGGKENEKLFF	TGTGCCAGCAGCTGGGGCGGGAAGGAGAATGAAAAACTGTTTTTT
TRBV2	few	TRBD2	TRBJ2-1	CASRAGGYEQFF	TGTGCCAGCCGCGCGGGGGGTTATGAGCAGTTCTTC
TRBV7-9	NA	NA	TRBJ1-2	CASSLEVQGLYGYTF	TGTGCCAGCAGCTTGGAGGTTCAGGGGCTTTATGGCTACACCTTC
TRBV28	NA	NA	TRBJ2-7	CASSSPGRPPYEQYF	TGTGCCAGCAGTTCTCCGGGACGGCCCCCCTACGAGCAGTACTTC